Below, one T cell receptor (beta chain) is given with its context. The likely explanation is a read error, given a far larger clone one base away. The CDR3 has 15 amino acids. Germline CDR1 is MNHNS and CDR2 is SASEGT. Time point given: before trial treatment. TCR amplification ran approximately 20 PCR cycles using constant-region and V-primer adapter primers. Isolated mRNA underwent amplification by in vitro transcription. TCRdb itself ran the reads through MiXCR, one entry per CDR3 protein. Among about 50,000 distinct CDR3 sequences listed, 10% to 15% were seen once. This sample is drawn from a study of low-dose radiotherapy and immunotherapy resistance in tumors. Study details: Cohort 1 got 0.5 Gy per fraction every 2 weeks, 6.5 Gy in total. Dosing for Cohort 2 consisted of 1 Gy per fraction every two weeks, reaching a total of 13 Gy over 26 weeks.

The input for sequencing was PBMCs, taken before treatment. V gene TRBV6-1 combines with J gene TRBJ2-7, with 7 positions matching TRBD1. This sequence was found in a female donor with ovarian cancer. CDR3 DNA: TGTGCCATCAGTGAGCAGACAGGGATTGTAATCGAGCAGTACTTC. Amino acid sequence: CAISEQTGIVIEQYF.